The clone carrying this T cell receptor beta chain was counted ten times or more. The antigen remains undetermined. The data belong to a study of T cell repertoires in cytomegalovirus infection. At the level of the study: It was recently identified HLA-C-restricted and well-studied HLA-B-restricted CMV epitopes that the study used.

The study, taken as a whole, reports: Cumulative public TCR beta family frequency identified carriers of CMV plus the relevant HLA.

Germline V CDR1 and CDR2: ENHRY, SYGVKD. Trimming stripped 5 bases from V and 1 base from J, with 17 bases between. The CDR3 extends over 16 amino acids. One entry per CDR3 protein, called by TCRdb with MiXCR from the reads. The sample contains 900,000 to 950,000 distinct CDR3 sequences, 31% of which appear only once. The sample in question was cultured CD8+ T cells from PBMCs, obtained from culture after CMV antigen stimulation. The TCR was taken from a human donor in good health (CMV status not recorded). Some clones in this sample may be carry-over from other donors' samples. V gene TRBV10-3 combines with J gene TRBJ2-5; D ambiguous. The CDR3 nucleotides are TGTGCCATCAGTTCTCGAGAGGACGGAATCCAAGAGACCCAGTACTTC. Amino acid sequence: CAISSREDGIQETQYF.